The 8 T cell receptor beta chains below were found in one sample sequenced in a study of blood T cells in healthy people across ages. The use of a sample-barcoded 5' primer and a J-beta primer mix characterized a second PCR of about 7 to 12 cycles. TCRdb independently ran MiXCR on the 5' RACE reads; one entry per CDR3 protein. The table includes hundreds of thousands of distinct CDR3 sequences, roughly 20% detected once. The source material was blood. These receptors came from a man between 65 and 79 years old in good health.

The rearrangement joins TRBV5-4 to TRBJ1-5; 10 bases fit TRBD1. The V segment lost 3 bases and the J segment 4 bases; nucleotides outside the gene matches: 7. This CDR3 has 16 amino acids. Per germline, CDR1 SGHNT and CDR2 YYREEE (reference sequence). CDR3 DNA sequence: TGTGCCAGCAGCTCGGGACAGGGGAAGACAAATCAGCCCCAGCATTTT. Encoded protein: CASSSGQGKTNQPQHF.

The chain carries TRBV20-1 and TRBJ1-2; D may be TRBD1 (6 bases). The CDR3 has 13 residues. V dropped 0 bases and J dropped 5 bases, with 10 bases sitting between them. Germline-derived CDR1 and CDR2 are DFQATT and SNEGSKA (reference sequence). CDR3 residues: CSARDPGVYGYTF. The DNA for the CDR3 is TGCAGTGCTAGAGATCCAGGGGTGTATGGCTACACCTTC.

V is TRBV15 and J is TRBJ2-3; 8 bases align to TRBD1. CDR1 and CDR2 from the germline V gene are LNHNV and YYDKDF (reference sequence). J was trimmed by 2 bases and V by 3 bases; bases with no gene match: 10. The length of the CDR3 is 17 residues. The CDR3 loop is CATSRARTGKNTDTQYF. In DNA form, the CDR3 reads TGTGCCACCAGCAGGGCTCGGACAGGGAAGAACACAGATACGCAGTATTTT.

This chain joins TRBV6-6 and TRBJ2-2, with 10 positions matching TRBD1. V was pared by 4 bases and J by 1 base, with 3 bases of the junction left unmatched. This CDR3 has 16 amino acids. Germline V gene lookup returns CDR1 MNHNY and CDR2 SVGAGI (reference sequence). As DNA, the CDR3 is TGTGCCAGCAGTTCCGGGGACAGGGGGAACACCGGGGAGCTGTTTTTT. It is translated as CASSSGDRGNTGELFF.

This clonotype was seen only a few times. CDR3 in DNA: TGTGCCACCAGTGACAAGGGGGCTGGGGCCAACGTCCTGACTTTC. Protein product: CATSDKGAGANVLTF. The chain is built from TRBV24-1 and TRBJ2-6; TRBD1 might be the D (6 bases). V was clipped by 4 bases and J by 2 bases, with 8 bases between them. The CDR3 is 15 residues long. CDR1 and CDR2 from the germline V gene are KGHDR and SFDVKD.

Only a few counts were recorded for this clonotype. J is TRBJ2-7 and V is TRBV25-1; D is perhaps TRBD1 (6 bases). The CDR3 loop spans 16 amino acids. Trimming stripped 2 bases from V and 9 bases from J, with 23 bases between. Germline CDR1 is MGHDK and CDR2 is SYGVNS. The CDR3 coding sequence is TGTGCCAGCAGTGAAGCCTCGGCACAGGGCCACGGTGGGCAGTACTTC. This translates into CASSEASAQGHGGQYF.

This clonotype was counted only a few times. Germline is not matched at one junction end, which may reflect a read error. V usage is TRBV4-1 and J usage is TRBJ1-2; 7 bases align to TRBD1. The CDR3 consists of 14 residues. Per the germline V gene, CDR1 is MGHRA and CDR2 is YSYEKL. The CDR3 here is CASSQALGGYDYTF. For the CDR3, the DNA is TGCGCCAGCAGCCAAGCATTAGGGGGCTATGACTACACCTTC.

The sample holds a few counts of this clonotype. The chain is built from TRBV20-1 and TRBJ2-5; 11 bases map to TRBD2. The CDR3 runs 15 residues. The germline V gene encodes CDR1 DFQATT and CDR2 SNEGSKA (reference sequence). V trimming: 3 bases; J trimming: 5 bases; junction bases outside the gene matches: 8. This CDR3 is CSARFTSGSGETQYF. CDR3 coding DNA: TGCAGTGCTAGGTTCACTAGCGGGAGTGGTGAGACCCAGTACTTC.